This T cell receptor beta chain originates from a study of neurological immune-mediated disorders. Study observations and caveats: There was no clinical or MRI feature that showed an association with the multiple sclerosis repertoire cluster. In HTLV-1-associated myelopathy, TCR clonal expansion was greatest, whereas multiple sclerosis had the least, falling below healthy controls.

This clonotype showed up just a few times. Its antigen is undetermined. The method for making cDNA was 5'RACE, and it used 10-nucleotide random UMIs. MiXCR was run by TCRdb on the 5' RACE reads, yielding one entry per CDR3 protein. This table holds roughly 60,000 distinct CDR3 sequences, roughly 4.8% found once. The CDR3 extends over 14 amino acids. Trimming removed 4 bases from V and 6 bases from J, with 16 bases in between. The germline V gene has CDR1 SGHVS and CDR2 FNYEAQ. PBMCs stored at -80 C, numbering 2 million, were the origin of the unsorted libraries. The clonotype originates from a woman between 50 and 59 years old with multiple sclerosis. Sequencing was carried out using PBMCs. The chain has TRBV7-6 and TRBJ2-7; no clear D. The CDR3 coding sequence is TGTGCCAGCAGCTCTCGGGCCGCCCCGGTCGAGCAGTACTTC. Translating it yields CASSSRAAPVEQYF.